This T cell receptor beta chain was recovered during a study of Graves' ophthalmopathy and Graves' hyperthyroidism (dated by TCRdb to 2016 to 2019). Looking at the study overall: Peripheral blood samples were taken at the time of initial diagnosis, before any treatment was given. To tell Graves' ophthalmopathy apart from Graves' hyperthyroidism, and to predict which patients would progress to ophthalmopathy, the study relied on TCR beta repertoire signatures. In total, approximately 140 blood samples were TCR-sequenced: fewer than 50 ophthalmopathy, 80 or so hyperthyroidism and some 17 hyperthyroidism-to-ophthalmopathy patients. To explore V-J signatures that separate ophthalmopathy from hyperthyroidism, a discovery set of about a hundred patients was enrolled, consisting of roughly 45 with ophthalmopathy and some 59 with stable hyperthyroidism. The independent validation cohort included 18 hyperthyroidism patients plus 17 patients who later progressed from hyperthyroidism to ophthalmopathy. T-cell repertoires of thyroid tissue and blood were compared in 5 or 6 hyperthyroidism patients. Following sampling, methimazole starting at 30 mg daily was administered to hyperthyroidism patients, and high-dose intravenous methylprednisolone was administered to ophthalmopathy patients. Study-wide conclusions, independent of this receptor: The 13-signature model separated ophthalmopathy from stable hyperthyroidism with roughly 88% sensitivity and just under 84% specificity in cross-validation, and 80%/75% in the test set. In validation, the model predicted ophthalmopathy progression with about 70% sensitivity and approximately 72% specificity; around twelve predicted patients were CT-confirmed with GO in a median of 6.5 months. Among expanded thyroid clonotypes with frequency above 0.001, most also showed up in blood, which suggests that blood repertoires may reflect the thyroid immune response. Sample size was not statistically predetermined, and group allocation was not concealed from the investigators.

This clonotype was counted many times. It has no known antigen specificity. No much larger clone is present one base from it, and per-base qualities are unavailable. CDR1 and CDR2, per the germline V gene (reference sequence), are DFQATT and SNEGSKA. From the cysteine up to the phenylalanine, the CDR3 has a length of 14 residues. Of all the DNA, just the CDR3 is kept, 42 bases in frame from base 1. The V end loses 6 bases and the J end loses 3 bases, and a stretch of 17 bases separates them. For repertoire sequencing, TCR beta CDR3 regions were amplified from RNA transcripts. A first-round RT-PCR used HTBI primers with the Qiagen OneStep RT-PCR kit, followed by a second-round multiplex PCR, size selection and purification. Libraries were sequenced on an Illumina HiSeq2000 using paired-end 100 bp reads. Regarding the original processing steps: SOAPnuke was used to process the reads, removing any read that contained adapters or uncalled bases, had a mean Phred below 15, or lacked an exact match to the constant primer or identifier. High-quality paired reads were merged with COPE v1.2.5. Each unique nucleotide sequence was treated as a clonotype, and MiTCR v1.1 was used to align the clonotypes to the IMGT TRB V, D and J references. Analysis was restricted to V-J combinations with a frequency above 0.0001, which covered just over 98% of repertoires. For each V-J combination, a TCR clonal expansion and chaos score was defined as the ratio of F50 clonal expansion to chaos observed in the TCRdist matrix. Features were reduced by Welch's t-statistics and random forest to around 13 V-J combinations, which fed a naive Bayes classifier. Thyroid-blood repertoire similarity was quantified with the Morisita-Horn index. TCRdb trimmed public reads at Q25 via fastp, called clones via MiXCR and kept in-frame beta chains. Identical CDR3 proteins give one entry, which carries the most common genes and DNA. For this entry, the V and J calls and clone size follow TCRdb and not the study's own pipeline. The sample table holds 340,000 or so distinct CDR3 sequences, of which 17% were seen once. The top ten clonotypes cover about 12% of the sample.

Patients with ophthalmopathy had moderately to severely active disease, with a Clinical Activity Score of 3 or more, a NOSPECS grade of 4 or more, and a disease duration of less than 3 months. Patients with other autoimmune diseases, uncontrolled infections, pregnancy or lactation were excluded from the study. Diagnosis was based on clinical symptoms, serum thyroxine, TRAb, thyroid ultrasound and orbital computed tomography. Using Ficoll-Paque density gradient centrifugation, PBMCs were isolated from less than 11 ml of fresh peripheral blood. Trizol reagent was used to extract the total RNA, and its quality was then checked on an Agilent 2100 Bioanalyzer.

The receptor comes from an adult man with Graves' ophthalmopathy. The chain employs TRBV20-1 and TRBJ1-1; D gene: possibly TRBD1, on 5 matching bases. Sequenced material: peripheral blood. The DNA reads TGCAGTGCACCTCTGGGGGGGGACTACACTGAAGCTTTCTTT. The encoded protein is CSAPLGGDYTEAFF.